Listed here are 26 T cell receptor beta chains from one sample, sequenced in a study of blood T cell repertoires in COVID-19. This table comes from immunoSEQ multiplex PCR, and its TCRdb copy is limited to in-frame clones, with some not included. Of about 130,000 clones listed, approximately 89% are singletons. Sequencing was performed on peripheral blood. The receptor set was obtained from a woman in her sixties or seventies with COVID-19, enrolled during active disease.

The chain is built from TRBV19 and TRBJ2-2, with D possibly being TRBD1 (5 bases). V lost 6 bases and J lost 0, with 8 bases in between. The germline gives CDR1 LNHDA, CDR2 SQIVND (reference sequence). The CDR3 is made up of 14 amino acids. CDR3 sequence: CASSPGTNTGELFF. The CDR3 nucleotides read TGTGCCAGTAGCCCAGGGACGAACACCGGGGAGCTGTTTTTT.

As DNA, the CDR3 is TGTGCCAGCAGTCCTAGCCCAGGGGGCTATGGCTACACCTTC. This encodes CASSPSPGGYGYTF. J is TRBJ1-2 and V is TRBV7-2, with TRBD1 identical over 7 bases. With 6 bases clipped from V and 4 bases from J, the junction kept 8 bases outside the gene matches. Germline CDR1 SGHTA, CDR2 FQGNSA. The CDR3 consists of 14 residues.

This clone was observed a few times. The rearrangement links TRBV24-1 to TRBJ1-2, with 8 bases matching TRBD1. Per the germline V gene, CDR1 is KGHDR and CDR2 is SFDVKD. The CDR3 loop spans 13 amino acids. After removal of 6 bases from V and 8 bases from J, the junction contained 7 bases not matched to a gene. The CDR3 is CATSRTGRLGYTF. The CDR3 DNA is TGTGCCACCAGTAGGACAGGGCGACTAGGCTACACCTTC.

This CDR3 is CATSRERGALSSYNEQFF. The DNA of the CDR3 is TGTGCCACCAGCAGAGAGCGGGGGGCCCTTAGCTCCTACAATGAGCAGTTCTTC. The V gene is TRBV15, the J gene TRBJ2-1; TRBD2 agrees at 8 bases. This CDR3 is 18 amino acids long. J gave up 0 bases and V 0 bases, and 7 bases lay outside the gene matches. Germline CDR1 reads LNHNV; CDR2 reads YYDKDF (reference sequence).

The CDR3 DNA follows: TGTGCCAGTAGTCCAGGGGACGCTCGCTCTGGAAACACCATATATTTT. Encoded protein: CASSPGDARSGNTIYF. This sequence joins TRBV19 and TRBJ1-3; perhaps TRBD1 as D (6 bases). Germline V gene data show CDR1 as LNHDA and CDR2 as SQIVND (reference sequence). The CDR3 length is 16 residues. Trimming pared 5 bases from V and 0 bases from J, leaving 14 bases between.

The chain recombines TRBV7-2 with TRBJ1-1; 7 bases are shared with TRBD1. V lost 5 bases, J lost 5 bases, and 5 bases stayed unmatched. The CDR3 totals 13 residues. Germline V lookup: CDR1 SGHTA, CDR2 FQGNSA. Here the CDR3 reads CASSRTRGTEAFF. The CDR3 DNA sequence: TGTGCCAGCAGCCGCACCAGGGGGACTGAAGCTTTCTTT.

V and J are TRBV19 and TRBJ1-5; tentative D call: TRBD1 (6 bases). The CDR3 is 14 residues long. Deletions cut 4 bases from V and 6 bases from J, with 13 bases between. The germline V gene encodes CDR1 LNHDA and CDR2 SQIVND (reference sequence). CDR3: CASSKTGIGQPQHF. In DNA, the CDR3 is TGTGCCAGTAGTAAAACAGGGATAGGTCAGCCCCAGCATTTT.

This clone has a single count. The chain has TRBV11-1 and TRBJ2-5; D call uncertain. The CDR3 has 13 amino acids. Trimming removed 2 bases from V and 3 bases from J, with 7 bases in between. CDR1 is SGHAT and CDR2 is FQDESV in the germline V gene (reference sequence). CDR3 DNA sequence: TGTGCCAGCAGCTTATGGCTAGAAGAGACCCAGTACTTC. Translation gives CASSLWLEETQYF.

This rearrangement joins TRBV7-3 to TRBJ2-5; a possible D gene is TRBD2 (6 bases). Germline loops: CDR1 SGHTA, CDR2 FQGTGA. V dropped 5 bases and J dropped 3 bases, with 16 bases sitting between them. This CDR3 has 15 residues. CDR3 region: CASSPGTPGEETQYF. CDR3 coding DNA: TGTGCCAGCAGCCCGGGGACTCCGGGAGAAGAGACCCAGTACTTC.

The chain couples TRBV19 to TRBJ2-7; TRBD1 agrees at 8 bases. Germline CDR1 reads LNHDA; CDR2 reads SQIVND (reference sequence). The CDR3 length is 14 residues. Germline trimming cut 5 bases from V and 5 bases from J; bases unmatched to any gene: 8. CDR3 nucleotides: TGTGCCAGTAGTGAAATACGACAGGGGCACGAGCAGTACTTC. Its translation is CASSEIRQGHEQYF.

The chain is built from TRBV19 and TRBJ2-3, with D perhaps TRBD2 (6 bases). Germline V gene data show CDR1 as LNHDA and CDR2 as SQIVND (reference sequence). V dropped 4 bases and J dropped 0 bases, with 11 bases sitting between them. This CDR3 region has 15 residues. The CDR3 DNA sequence: TGTGCCAGTAGTAGCGGGGCAACTAGCACAGATACGCAGTATTTT. Its translation is CASSSGATSTDTQYF.

V and J are TRBV7-8 and TRBJ1-5; D call uncertain. Germline loops: CDR1 SGHVS, CDR2 FQNEAQ. Trimming took off 0 bases at V and 6 bases at J, with 6 bases between the two ends. This CDR3 contains 13 residues. The CDR3 DNA reads TGTGCCAGCAGCTTAGCGCTAGCTCAGCCCCAGCATTTT. Residues: CASSLALAQPQHF.

The chain joins TRBV2 to TRBJ2-7; TRBD1 matches at 9 bases. With 5 bases clipped from V and 5 bases from J, the junction kept 10 bases outside the gene matches. Germline V lookup: CDR1 SNHLY, CDR2 FYNNEI. There are 15 residues in the CDR3. The CDR3 nucleotides are TGTGCCAGCAGTCACCCGGGACAGGGATCCGACGAGCAGTACTTC. It specifies CASSHPGQGSDEQYF.

The chain uses TRBV5-4 and TRBJ2-1, with D perhaps TRBD2 (5 bases). The germline V gene has CDR1 SGHNT and CDR2 YYREEE (reference sequence). The ends were cut back, 6 bases at V and 0 bases at J, with 13 bases in the middle. The CDR3 has 15 amino acids. The CDR3, as DNA: TGTGCCAGCAACGCTCGGGAAAGCTCCTACAATGAGCAGTTCTTC. Translation gives CASNARESSYNEQFF.

The chain couples TRBV5-1 to TRBJ1-6; no definite D call. Germline lookup yields CDR1 SGHRS and CDR2 YFSETQ. V lost 1 base to trimming and J lost 8 bases, with 10 bases between them. There are 14 residues in the CDR3. CDR3 coding DNA: TGCGCCAGCAGCTTGTTCCAGGAAGATTCACCCCTCCACTTT. This encodes CASSLFQEDSPLHF.

This rearrangement joins TRBV28 to TRBJ1-2, with D possibly matching TRBD1 (6 bases). The V end was cut by 7 bases, the J end by 4 bases, with 10 bases between. The CDR3 consists of 12 residues. The germline gives CDR1 MDHEN, CDR2 SYDVKM. The CDR3 DNA reads TGTGCCAGCACCTCAGGGGTCTATGGCTACACCTTC. Protein: CASTSGVYGYTF.

The rearrangement links TRBV4-1 to TRBJ1-5; D remains unclear. The length of the CDR3 is 13 residues. Trimming cost V 8 bases and J 4 bases, with 12 bases left between them. In germline, CDR1 is MGHRA, CDR2 YSYEKL. CDR3 DNA: TGCGCCAGCTCTCGGGGTCCAAATCAGCCCCAGCATTTT. The encoded protein is CASSRGPNQPQHF.

The chain recombines TRBV10-1 with TRBJ2-5; D may be TRBD1 (7 bases). The CDR3 sequence is 14 residues long. V lost 4 bases and J lost 5, with 14 bases in between. Per the germline V gene, CDR1 is WNHNN and CDR2 is SYGVQD (reference sequence). CDR3 coding DNA: TGCGCCAGCAGTGCCGACAGGGCGGGGGAGACCCAGTACTTC. Translated, it gives CASSADRAGETQYF.

Notes on this clone: Other DNA sequences from this sample encode an identical CDR3 as well. CDR3 region: CASSYPGQGADGYTF. CDR3 nucleotides: TGTGCCAGCAGTTACCCAGGACAGGGCGCGGATGGCTACACCTTC. The chain carries TRBV6-6 and TRBJ1-2, with 8 bases aligning to TRBD1. Germline values: CDR1 MNHNY, CDR2 SVGAGI (reference sequence). The CDR3 totals 15 residues. Trimming removed 2 bases from V and 6 bases from J; junction bases left unmatched: 8.

The chain combines TRBV6-5 with TRBJ1-5, with no clear D. The germline CDR1 and CDR2 sequences are MNHEY and SVGAGI. V was trimmed by 0 bases and J by 4 bases, leaving 10 bases between them. The length of the CDR3 is 15 residues. The DNA for the CDR3 is TGTGCCAGCAGTTACTCCAGAGGCCCTAATCAGCCCCAGCATTTT. Its protein is CASSYSRGPNQPQHF.

The V call is TRBV19, the J call TRBJ2-7; TRBD1 might be the D (6 bases). CDR3 length equals 15 residues. CDR1 and CDR2 from the germline V gene are LNHDA and SQIVND (reference sequence). The V gene lost 10 bases and the J gene lost 6 bases, with 25 bases spanning the gap. The CDR3 nucleotides read TGTGCCACGAGGGCCAGGGGCCTAACCTTCGGCGAGCAGTACTTC. Its protein product is CATRARGLTFGEQYF.

The chain carries TRBV15 and TRBJ2-5; 11 nucleotides line up with TRBD2. CDR3 length: 17 residues. Germline V gene sequence: CDR1 LNHNV, CDR2 YYDKDF (reference sequence). V lost 3 bases and J lost 4; bases outside the gene matches: 10. The CDR3 loop reads CATSRAKVAGGRETQYF. As DNA, the CDR3 is TGTGCCACCAGCAGGGCTAAGGTAGCGGGGGGGCGAGAGACCCAGTACTTC.

The CDR3 loop reads CASSVGHYTEAFF. The CDR3 nucleotides are TGTGCCAGCAGCGTAGGACATTACACTGAAGCTTTCTTT. J is TRBJ1-1 and V is TRBV9; no clear D. Germline CDR1 reads SGDLS; CDR2 reads YYNGEE. The V gene lost 0 bases and the J gene lost 3 bases, with 6 bases spanning the gap. The CDR3 is made up of 13 amino acids.

This clone occurred once. The V and J genes are TRBV3-1 (or the pseudogene TRBV3-2) and TRBJ2-1, with TRBD1 matching 8 bases. The CDR3 extends over 14 amino acids. Losses at the gene ends were 1 base for V and 13 bases for J; bases not matched to a gene: 9. Germline V lookup: CDR1 LGHDT, CDR2 YNNKEL (reference sequence). Written as DNA, the CDR3 is TGTGCCAGCAGCCAAGTCTCCCGGGACAGGTCCCAGTTCTTC. The encoded protein is CASSQVSRDRSQFF.

CDR3 sequence: CASMEGAGLNGEAFF. The CDR3 nucleotides read TGTGCCAGCATGGAGGGGGCGGGACTGAACGGTGAAGCTTTCTTT. The rearrangement joins TRBV2 to TRBJ1-1; TRBD1 agrees at 7 bases. Germline V CDR1 and CDR2: SNHLY, FYNNEI. The CDR3 length is 15 residues. The J segment lost 7 bases and the V segment lost 7 bases, leaving 15 bases of the junction unmatched.

V and J are TRBV7-2 and TRBJ2-5; D ambiguous. Germline CDR1 and CDR2: SGHTA and FQGNSA. Trimming removed 2 bases at V and 1 base at J, with 8 bases between. The CDR3 sequence is 14 residues long. Here the CDR3 DNA reads TGTGCCAGCAGCTTAAACCGCGGCCAAGAGACCCAGTACTTC. Encoded protein: CASSLNRGQETQYF.